This entry lists 27 T cell receptor beta chains sequenced from one sample in a study of T cells after posttransplantation cyclophosphamide. TCRdb keeps only in-frame clones here, not all; method: immunoSEQ multiplex PCR. This repertoire holds 25,000 to 35,000 clones, and none appear only once. Material: PBMCs. The receptors were sampled from a woman under 40 in good health and a related stem cell transplant donor.

This clone was picked up many times. The rearrangement links TRBV6-2 or TRBV6-3 to TRBJ2-7; D may be TRBD2 (6 bases). Germline CDR1 is MNHEY and CDR2 is SVGEGT. The germline V and J ends were trimmed by 5 bases and 3 bases, with 17 bases remaining between them. The CDR3 extends over 15 amino acids. The DNA of the CDR3 is TGTGCCAGCAGTCCGTCGGGCGGGGATGTCTACGAGCAGTACTTC. Amino acids: CASSPSGGDVYEQYF.

This clone was found many times. The chain combines TRBV5-4 with TRBJ2-7; 8 nucleotides match TRBD2. CDR1 and CDR2 from the germline V gene are SGHNT and YYREEE (reference sequence). The CDR3 length is 15 residues. After removal of 4 bases from V and 4 bases from J, the junction contained 10 bases not matched to a gene. As DNA, the CDR3 is TGTGCCAGCAGCCCAGGCGGGGGGAGCTTATACGAGCAGTACTTC. Translation gives CASSPGGGSLYEQYF.

In its sample, this clone was seen many times. The chain is built from TRBV18 and TRBJ2-6; D not certain. The V end lost 3 bases, the J end lost 5 bases, and 5 bases lay between the germline ends. The CDR3 extends over 13 amino acids. Germline V lookup: CDR1 KGHSH, CDR2 LQKENI. The CDR3 region has the DNA TGTGCCAGCTCACCCAGGTGGGCCAACGTCCTGACTTTC. Its protein product is CASSPRWANVLTF.

This clone came up a few times. The rearrangement uses TRBV29-1 and TRBJ2-7; 9 bases map to TRBD1. CDR1 is SQVTM and CDR2 is ANQGSEA in the germline V gene. CDR3 length: 12 residues. Trimming took 7 bases from V and 7 from J; bases not matched to a gene: 8. CDR3 region: CSAGQGTGEQYF. The CDR3 DNA follows: TGCAGCGCGGGACAGGGAACGGGGGAGCAGTACTTC.

This clone was seen ten or more times. J is TRBJ1-1 and V is TRBV19; perhaps TRBD1 as D (6 bases). Deletions cut 5 bases from V and 4 bases from J, with 11 bases between. Germline V CDR1 and CDR2: LNHDA, SQIVND (reference sequence). The CDR3 has 13 residues. CDR3 sequence reads: CASSAQQGTEAFF. As DNA, the CDR3 is TGTGCCAGTAGTGCACAACAGGGCACTGAAGCTTTCTTT.

This clone was counted ten times or more. V gene TRBV4-1 combines with J gene TRBJ2-3; D ambiguous. Between the trimmed V and J ends, which lost 3 bases and 1 base, there was a span of 8 bases. CDR1 and CDR2 (germline): MGHRA, YSYEKL. The length of the CDR3 is 14 residues. CDR3 sequence reads: CASSHDAGTDTQYF. The CDR3 coding sequence is TGCGCCAGCAGCCACGACGCGGGCACAGATACGCAGTATTTT.

This clone was seen many times. This sequence joins TRBV28 and TRBJ2-7, with 7 bases fitting TRBD1. There are 15 residues in the CDR3. The V segment lost 2 bases and the J segment 3 bases; nucleotides outside the gene matches: 7. Germline assignment: CDR1 MDHEN and CDR2 SYDVKM. CDR3 bases: TGTGCCAGCAGTTTAGCACCGGACAGGTTCTACGAGCAGTACTTC. Translating it yields CASSLAPDRFYEQYF.

This clone was counted many times. The chain recombines TRBV6-5 with TRBJ1-4; 7 bases fit TRBD1. The junction had 8 bases not matched to a gene; V was cut back by 0 bases and J by 7 bases. The CDR3 extends over 16 amino acids. CDR1 MNHEY and CDR2 SVGAGI come from the germline V gene. The CDR3 region is CASSYSADRVGEKLFF. The DNA for the CDR3 is TGTGCCAGCAGTTACTCGGCCGACAGGGTGGGTGAAAAACTGTTTTTT.

This clone was observed a few times. This chain links TRBV6-2 or TRBV6-3 with TRBJ2-3; 9 positions match TRBD2. There are 15 residues in the CDR3. The V segment lost 6 bases and the J segment 0 bases; nucleotides outside the gene matches: 4. Germline lookup yields CDR1 MNHEY and CDR2 SVGEGT. The DNA for the CDR3 is TGTGCCAGCAGCCGACTAGCGGAGAGCACAGATACGCAGTATTTT. It specifies CASSRLAESTDTQYF.

Many counts were recorded for this clone. The junction does not match germline at one end; this may be a read error. The CDR3 sequence: CASRAARGGLHF. The CDR3 region has the DNA TGTGCCAGCAGGGCAGCTCGGGGGGGATTACATTTT. The rearrangement uses TRBV2 and TRBJ1-3; weak D call: TRBD1 (5 bases). Germline V gives CDR1 SNHLY, CDR2 FYNNEI. CDR3 size: 12 residues.

This rearrangement joins TRBV12-3 or TRBV12-4 to TRBJ2-5, with D maybe TRBD1 (5 bases). The V end was cut by 1 base, the J end by 13 bases, with 13 bases between. CDR3 length: 12 amino acids. CDR3 region: CASSLESGCLYF. The CDR3 nucleotides read TGTGCCAGCAGTTTAGAGTCAGGGTGCTTGTACTTC.

This clone was seen repeatedly, ten times or more. V is TRBV5-1 and J is TRBJ2-5; D gene unclear. Germline V gene lookup returns CDR1 SGHRS and CDR2 YFSETQ. Trimming took 0 bases from V and 4 from J, leaving 13 bases between them. This CDR3 is 15 amino acids long. The CDR3: CASSLVYSLRETQYF. In DNA form, the CDR3 reads TGCGCCAGCAGCTTGGTGTACTCCTTACGAGAGACCCAGTACTTC.

This clone showed up many times. The chain employs TRBV5-4 and TRBJ1-2; D is unresolved. Germline CDR1 SGHNT, CDR2 YYREEE (reference sequence). The length of the CDR3 is 14 residues. Trimming left V 4 bases short and J 5 bases short, with 15 bases between. The CDR3 reads CASSPPGGYYGYTF. CDR3 nucleotides: TGTGCCAGCAGCCCCCCCGGCGGGTATTATGGCTACACCTTC.

In its sample, this clone was seen many times. The V gene is TRBV18, the J gene TRBJ1-5; D not resolved. Germline CDR1 and CDR2: KGHSH and LQKENI. Trimming shortened V by 5 bases and J by 0 bases, and 5 bases separated the two germline ends. CDR3 size: 13 residues. The CDR3: CASSSNSNQPQHF. CDR3 nucleotide sequence: TGTGCCAGCTCATCTAATAGCAATCAGCCCCAGCATTTT.

This clone was recorded at least ten times. The chain has TRBV6-5 and TRBJ2-3; 8 bases agree with TRBD2. CDR1 is MNHEY and CDR2 is SVGAGI in the germline V gene. V trimming: 6 bases; J trimming: 1 base; junction bases outside the gene matches: 0. CDR3 length: 13 amino acids. The CDR3 DNA follows: TGTGCCAGCAGACTAGCGGGCACAGATACGCAGTATTTT. Its translation: CASRLAGTDTQYF.

This clone was counted ten times or more. The rearrangement uses TRBV12-5 and TRBJ1-2; tentative D call: TRBD1 (5 bases). Per germline, CDR1 LGHNT and CDR2 FRNRAP. The CDR3 length is 12 residues. V gave up 3 bases and J gave up 7 bases, with 9 bases separating them. The CDR3 sequence: CASGLWGGGYTF. CDR3 bases: TGTGCTAGTGGTTTATGGGGGGGTGGCTACACCTTC.

The sample holds many counts of this clone. For the CDR3, the DNA is TGTGCCAGCAGCTTAGGAACAGGGGGATCCTATAATTCACCCCTCCACTTT. This sequence encodes CASSLGTGGSYNSPLHF. The chain recombines TRBV11-2 with TRBJ1-6; 8 positions agree with TRBD1. CDR1 and CDR2 (germline): SGHAT, FQNNGV. The ends lost 1 base at V and 1 base at J; junction bases unmatched: 3. The CDR3 consists of 17 residues.

This clone was picked up many times. CDR3 bases: TGTGCCAGCAGCTCAACAGGAGGGTACACGGATACGCAGTATTTT. This translates into CASSSTGGYTDTQYF. This rearrangement joins TRBV12-3 or TRBV12-4 to TRBJ2-3; D might be TRBD2 (6 bases). Between the trimmed V and J ends, which lost 6 bases and 6 bases, there was a span of 19 bases. This CDR3 contains 15 residues.

This clone was detected many times. This chain uses TRBV4-2 with TRBJ1-4; D not resolved. CDR1 and CDR2 from the germline V gene are LGHNA and YNFKEQ. The V end was cut by 1 base, the J end by 5 bases, with 5 bases between. There are 13 residues in the CDR3. The CDR3 region is CASSQGRNEKLFF. CDR3 DNA: TGTGCCAGCAGCCAAGGCAGAAATGAAAAACTGTTTTTT.

This clone has just a few counts. At one end, the junction sequence differs from germline, possibly due to a read error. V gene TRBV4-1 combines with J gene TRBJ1-1; no firm D call. CDR1 and CDR2 (germline): MGHRA, YSYEKL. The CDR3 sequence is 14 residues long. Written as DNA, the CDR3 is TGCGCCAGCAGCCGCGGACTCATGAACACTCAAGCTTTCTTT. As protein: CASSRGLMNTQAFF.

Many counts were recorded for this clone. The chain employs TRBV10-3 and TRBJ2-2, with a weak D call TRBD1 (6 bases). Trimming stripped 6 bases from V and 3 bases from J, with 14 bases between. This CDR3 comprises 15 residues. The germline V gene has CDR1 ENHRY and CDR2 SYGVKD. The CDR3 DNA follows: TGTGCCATCAGCGGTACAGGGCCTGACACCGGGGAGCTGTTTTTT. It specifies CAISGTGPDTGELFF.

This clone has ten or more counts. This chain joins TRBV18 and TRBJ1-3; 10 positions agree with TRBD1. CDR1 is KGHSH and CDR2 is LQKENI in the germline V gene. The CDR3 is 14 amino acids. V lost 6 bases, J lost 2 bases, and 1 base stayed unmatched. Here the CDR3 DNA reads TGTGCCAGCTCCGGGACAGGGGCTGGAAACACCATATATTTT. Its protein product is CASSGTGAGNTIYF.

This clone was found many times. V is TRBV11-1 and J is TRBJ2-3, with 12 bases lining up with TRBD2. Germline trimming cut 6 bases from V and 4 bases from J; bases unmatched to any gene: 5. Germline V gene lookup returns CDR1 SGHAT and CDR2 FQDESV (reference sequence). This CDR3 spans 15 amino acids. CDR3: CASSPPSGGADTQYF. The DNA of the CDR3 is TGTGCCAGCAGTCCTCCTAGCGGGGGGGCAGATACGCAGTATTTT.

This clone has at least ten counts. The rearrangement links TRBV7-9 to TRBJ1-3, with unresolved D. This CDR3 spans 13 amino acids. V was pared by 5 bases and J by 0 bases, with 5 bases between. Germline V gene lookup returns CDR1 SEHNR and CDR2 FQNEAQ (reference sequence). The CDR3 spells CASSQSSGNTIYF. DNA of the CDR3: TGTGCCAGCAGCCAGAGCTCTGGAAACACCATATATTTT.

This clone has at least ten counts. V is TRBV28 and J is TRBJ1-2, with a weak D call TRBD1 (5 bases). The CDR3 has 14 amino acids. Trimming stripped 5 bases from V and 3 bases from J, with 13 bases between. From germline, CDR1 is MDHEN and CDR2 SYDVKM. In nucleotides, the CDR3 is TGTGCCAGCAGTATCCGGGACTCACACTATGGCTACACCTTC. Translated, it gives CASSIRDSHYGYTF.

This clone was recorded at least ten times. This rearrangement joins TRBV5-8 to TRBJ1-2, with D possibly being TRBD1 (6 bases). V lost 4 bases and J 1 base, leaving 14 bases between the germline ends. The CDR3 covers 15 residues. Germline V gene sequence: CDR1 SGHTS, CDR2 YDEGEE. In DNA, the CDR3 is TGTGCCAGCAGCACCCTCAGGGGTCGTAACTATGGCTACACCTTC. This sequence encodes CASSTLRGRNYGYTF.

Ten or more counts support this clone. The V gene is TRBV18, the J gene TRBJ2-1; TRBD2 agrees at 12 bases. The V gene's germline CDR1 is KGHSH and CDR2 LQKENI. Trimming at V came to 3 bases and at J to 1 base, leaving 13 bases not matched to a gene. This CDR3 is 20 amino acids long. CDR3 region: CASSPMGTSGSPRSYNEQFF. The CDR3 DNA is TGTGCCAGCTCACCGATGGGGACTAGCGGGTCACCCCGTTCCTACAATGAGCAGTTCTTC.